Listed here are 18 T cell receptor beta chains from one sample, sequenced in a study of PD-L1 blockade in urothelial cancer. Method: immunoSEQ multiplex PCR; TCRdb's copy keeps in-frame clones and lacks some. This table has roughly 120,000 clones, roughly 89% appearing once. This sample's time point: peripheral blood 6 weeks after treatment start. Sequences were derived from PBMCs, sampled around atezolizumab (anti-PD-L1) treatment. The origin of the receptors is a man aged 60 to 69 with urothelial cancer.

This sequence joins TRBV7-2 and TRBJ2-7; TRBD2 aligns across 13 bases. V gave up 6 bases and J gave up 5 bases; unmatched junction bases: 4. The germline gives CDR1 SGHTA, CDR2 FQGNSA. This CDR3 comprises 14 residues. CDR3 residues: CASRTGTSGDEQYF. Written as DNA, the CDR3 is TGTGCCAGCAGGACCGGGACTAGCGGGGACGAGCAGTACTTC.

This chain joins TRBV5-1 and TRBJ2-7; the D gene is possibly TRBD2 (5 bases). Per germline, CDR1 SGHRS and CDR2 YFSETQ. This CDR3 is built from 14 residues. V dropped 0 bases and J dropped 0 bases, with 7 bases sitting between them. The CDR3 DNA reads TGCGCCAGCAGCTTGGCTAGCATCTCCTACGAGCAGTACTTC. Translation gives CASSLASISYEQYF.

The chain is built from TRBV11-3 and TRBJ2-1, with TRBD2 as a possible D gene (7 bases). Germline loops: CDR1 SGHNT, CDR2 YENEEA. This CDR3 has 14 residues. The germline V and J ends were trimmed by 1 base and 7 bases, with 11 bases remaining between them. The CDR3 nucleotides are TGTGCCAGCAGCTTAGTGGGGGGGCGGAATGAGCAGTTCTTC. Encoded protein: CASSLVGGRNEQFF.

This clone was detected once. The V and J genes are TRBV29-1 and TRBJ2-7, with D uncertain. V was trimmed by 5 bases and J by 1 base, leaving 9 bases between them. CDR3 length: 12 residues. The V gene's germline CDR1 is SQVTM and CDR2 ANQGSEA. CDR3 loop: CSVRASSYEQYF. In DNA, the CDR3 is TGCAGCGTTCGCGCTTCTTCCTACGAGCAGTACTTC.

The chain couples TRBV7-2 to TRBJ2-1; D might be TRBD1 (5 bases). Between the trimmed V and J ends, which lost 7 bases and 8 bases, there was a span of 27 bases. The CDR3 sequence is 17 residues long. Looked up from germline, CDR1 is SGHTA and CDR2 is FQGNSA. The CDR3 nucleotides are TGTGCCAGCACCGTAAATAGGTGGCAGGGTCAAGACGATGAGCAGTTCTTC. Translated: CASTVNRWQGQDDEQFF.

This clone occurred once. The chain couples TRBV27 to TRBJ2-7; 10 bases fit TRBD1. There are 15 residues in the CDR3. CDR1 and CDR2 from the germline V gene are MNHEY and SMNVEV (reference sequence). With V trimmed by 2 bases and J by 5 bases, 6 bases remained unmatched. CDR3: CASSLEGQGRNEQYF. Here the CDR3 DNA reads TGTGCCAGCAGTTTAGAGGGACAGGGGAGGAACGAGCAGTACTTC.

The V call is TRBV28, the J call TRBJ2-1; 8 nucleotides match TRBD1. The length of the CDR3 is 16 residues. Germline V gene sequence: CDR1 MDHEN, CDR2 SYDVKM. V was clipped by 5 bases and J by 4 bases; unmatched bases: 10. DNA of the CDR3: TGTGCCAGCAGTCCCAGGGGGACAGGCCGTTACAATGAGCAGTTCTTC. This sequence encodes CASSPRGTGRYNEQFF. Looking up the rest from reference TRBV28 and TRBJ2-1 gives the full variable domain: DVKVTQSSRYLVKRTGEKVFLECVQDMDHENMFWYRQDPGLGLRLIYFSYDVKMKEKGDIPEGYSVSREKKERFSLILESASTNQTSMYLCASSPRGTGRYNEQFFGPGTRLTVL.

The V and J genes are TRBV2 and TRBJ1-4; the match to TRBD1 covers 8 bases. V gave up 6 bases and J gave up 4 bases; unmatched junction bases: 4. This CDR3 has 14 amino acids. Germline loops: CDR1 SNHLY, CDR2 FYNNEI. The CDR3, as DNA: TGTGCCAGCAGGCCGGGACAGGTTAATGAAAAACTGTTTTTT. Its translation is CASRPGQVNEKLFF.

The rearrangement links TRBV7-3 to TRBJ2-5; D is perhaps TRBD1 (6 bases). This CDR3 has 13 residues. The germline V and J ends were trimmed by 5 bases and 4 bases, with 11 bases remaining between them. Per germline, CDR1 SGHTA and CDR2 FQGTGA. This CDR3 reads CASSPTGRETQYF. CDR3 DNA sequence: TGTGCCAGCAGCCCAACAGGGAGAGAGACCCAGTACTTC.

The J gene is TRBJ2-1, the V gene TRBV19, with a possible D match to TRBD1 (6 bases). CDR3 length: 13 amino acids. Germline lookup yields CDR1 LNHDA and CDR2 SQIVND (reference sequence). Deletions cut 7 bases from V and 1 base from J, with 8 bases between. Here the CDR3 DNA reads TGTGCCAGTAAAGGGGGTTCCTACAATGAGCAGTTCTTC. This codes for CASKGGSYNEQFF.

This chain joins TRBV4-1 and TRBJ1-1; D gene uncertain. CDR1 is MGHRA and CDR2 is YSYEKL in the germline V gene. The CDR3 sequence is 14 residues long. V dropped 7 bases and J dropped 2 bases, with 14 bases sitting between them. CDR3 nucleotides: TGCGCCAGCACCGAGGCAGCCGTCAACACTGAAGCTTTCTTT. This gives the protein CASTEAAVNTEAFF.

The V gene is TRBV28, the J gene TRBJ1-5; 7 nucleotides align to TRBD1. The CDR3 consists of 13 residues. Germline values: CDR1 MDHEN, CDR2 SYDVKM. Trimming at V came to 5 bases and at J to 7 bases, leaving 5 bases not matched to a gene. The CDR3 loop reads CASSRDSSQPQHF. The CDR3 DNA reads TGTGCCAGCAGTAGGGACAGTAGCCAGCCCCAGCATTTT.

J is TRBJ1-5 and V is TRBV28; 11 bases are a match to TRBD1. Germline values: CDR1 MDHEN, CDR2 SYDVKM. The CDR3 has 21 residues. The V and J ends lost 6 bases and 2 bases, in that order; junction bases with no gene match: 21. The CDR3 DNA is TGTGCCAGCAGAAGCCGGTTCTCTGTAGGACAGGGGGCAAGCGGCAATCAGCCCCAGCATTTT. Translated: CASRSRFSVGQGASGNQPQHF.

This chain links TRBV19 with TRBJ2-1; TRBD2 aligns across 11 bases. Germline-derived CDR1 and CDR2 are LNHDA and SQIVND (reference sequence). The CDR3 contains 15 residues. V lost 5 bases, J lost 2 bases, and 2 bases stayed unmatched. The CDR3 region has the DNA TGTGCCAGTAGTCTTAGCGGGGGGGCCTACAATGAGCAGTTCTTC. Its translation is CASSLSGGAYNEQFF. Full variable domain (missing parts from reference TRBV19 and TRBJ2-1): DGGITQSPKYLFRKEGQNVTLSCEQNLNHDAMYWYRQDPGQGLRLIYYSQIVNDFQKGDIAEGYSVSREKKESFPLTVTSAQKNPTAFYLCASSLSGGAYNEQFFGPGTRLTVL.

The genes are TRBV18 and TRBJ1-2; D may be TRBD1 (5 bases). The length of the CDR3 is 13 residues. Trimming shortened V by 6 bases and J by 4 bases, and 12 bases separated the two germline ends. In germline, CDR1 is KGHSH, CDR2 LQKENI. The CDR3 reads CASSPSDIYGYTF. The CDR3 DNA is TGTGCCAGCTCCCCTTCGGACATCTATGGCTACACCTTC. Full variable domain (outside the CDR3, taken from reference TRBV18 and TRBJ1-2): NAGVMQNPRHLVRRRGQEARLRCSPMKGHSHVYWYRQLPEEGLKFMVYLQKENIIDESGMPKERFSAEFPKEGPSILRIQQVVRGDSAAYFCASSPSDIYGYTFGSGTRLTVV.

The J gene is TRBJ2-3, the V gene TRBV6-6; 7 nucleotides match TRBD1. The V and J ends lost 0 bases and 1 base, in that order; junction bases with no gene match: 4. Germline CDR1 MNHNY, CDR2 SVGAGI (reference sequence). The CDR3 runs 16 residues. This CDR3 is CASSYSSGGGTDTQYF. CDR3 coding DNA: TGTGCCAGCAGTTACTCCTCAGGGGGTGGCACAGATACGCAGTATTTT.

The J gene is TRBJ2-1, the V gene TRBV29-1, with 8 bases fitting TRBD2. The germline V gene has CDR1 SQVTM and CDR2 ANQGSEA. J gave up 2 bases and V 7 bases, and 7 bases lay outside the gene matches. The CDR3 covers 14 residues. The CDR3 region is CSAEVAGTYNEQFF. CDR3 DNA: TGCAGCGCTGAGGTAGCGGGGACCTACAATGAGCAGTTCTTC.

This clone has only one observation. The CDR3: CASSPLAGGLNEQFF. The DNA for the CDR3 is TGTGCCAGCAGTCCACTAGCGGGAGGGCTTAATGAGCAGTTCTTC. J is TRBJ2-1 and V is TRBV6-5, with 13 bases that match TRBD2. The V gene's germline CDR1 is MNHEY and CDR2 SVGAGI. With V trimmed by 5 bases and J by 7 bases, 5 bases remained unmatched. The CDR3 runs to 15 residues.